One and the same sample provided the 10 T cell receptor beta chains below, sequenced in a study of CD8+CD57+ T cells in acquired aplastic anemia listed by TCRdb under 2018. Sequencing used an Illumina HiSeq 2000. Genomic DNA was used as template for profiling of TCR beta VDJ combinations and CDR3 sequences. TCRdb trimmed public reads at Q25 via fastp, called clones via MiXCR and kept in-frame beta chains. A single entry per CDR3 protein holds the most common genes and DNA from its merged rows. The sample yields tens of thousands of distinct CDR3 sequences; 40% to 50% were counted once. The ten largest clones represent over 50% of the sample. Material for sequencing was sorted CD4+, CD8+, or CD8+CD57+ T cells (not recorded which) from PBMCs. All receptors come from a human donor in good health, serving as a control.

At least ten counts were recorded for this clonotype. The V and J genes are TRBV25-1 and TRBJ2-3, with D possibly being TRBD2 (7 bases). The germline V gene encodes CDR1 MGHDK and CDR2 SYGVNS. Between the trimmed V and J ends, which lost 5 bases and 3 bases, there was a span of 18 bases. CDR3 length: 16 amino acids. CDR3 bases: TGTGCCAGCAGTCTCACCCGGACAGCGGGAACAGATACGCAGTATTTT. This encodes CASSLTRTAGTDTQYF.

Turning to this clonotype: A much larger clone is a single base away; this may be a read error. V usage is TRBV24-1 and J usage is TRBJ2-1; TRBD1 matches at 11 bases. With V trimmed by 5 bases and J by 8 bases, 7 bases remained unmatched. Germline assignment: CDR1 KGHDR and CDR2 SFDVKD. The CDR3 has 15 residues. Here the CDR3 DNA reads TGTGCCACCAGTGGCCCGGACAGGGGGCGACATGAGCAGTTCTTC. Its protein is CATSGPDRGRHEQFF.

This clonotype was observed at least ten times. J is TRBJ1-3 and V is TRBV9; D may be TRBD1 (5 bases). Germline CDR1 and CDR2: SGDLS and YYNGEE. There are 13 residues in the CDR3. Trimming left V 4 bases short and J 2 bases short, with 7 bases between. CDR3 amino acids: CASSQGTGNTIYF. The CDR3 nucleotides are TGTGCCAGCAGCCAGGGTACTGGAAACACCATATATTTT.

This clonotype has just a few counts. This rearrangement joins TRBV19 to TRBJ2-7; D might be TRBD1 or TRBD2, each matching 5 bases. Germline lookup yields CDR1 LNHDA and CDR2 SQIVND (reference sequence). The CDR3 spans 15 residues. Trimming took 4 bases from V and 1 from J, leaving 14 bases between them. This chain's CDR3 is CASSSRDPGSYEQYF. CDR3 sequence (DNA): TGTGCCAGTAGTAGCCGGGACCCTGGGTCCTACGAGCAGTACTTC.

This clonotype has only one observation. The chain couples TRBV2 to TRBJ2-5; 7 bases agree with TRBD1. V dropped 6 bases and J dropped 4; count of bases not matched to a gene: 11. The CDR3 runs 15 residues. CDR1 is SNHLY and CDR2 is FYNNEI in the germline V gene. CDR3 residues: CASSLALTGRETQYF. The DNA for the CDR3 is TGTGCCAGCAGCTTAGCTTTGACAGGGAGAGAGACCCAGTACTTC.

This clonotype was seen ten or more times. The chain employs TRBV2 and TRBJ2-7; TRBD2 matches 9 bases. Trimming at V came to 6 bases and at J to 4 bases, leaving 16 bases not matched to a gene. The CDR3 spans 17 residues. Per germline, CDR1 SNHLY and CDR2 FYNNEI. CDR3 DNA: TGTGCCAGCAGCGCTACCAGGGGACTAGCTCTCGGATACGAGCAGTACTTC. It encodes CASSATRGLALGYEQYF.

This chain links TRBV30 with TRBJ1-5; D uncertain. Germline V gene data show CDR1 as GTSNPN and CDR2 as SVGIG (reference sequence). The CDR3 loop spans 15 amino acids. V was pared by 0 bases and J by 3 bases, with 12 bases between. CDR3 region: CAWSVGSVTNQPQHF. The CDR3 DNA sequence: TGTGCCTGGAGTGTAGGGTCGGTCACCAATCAGCCCCAGCATTTT.

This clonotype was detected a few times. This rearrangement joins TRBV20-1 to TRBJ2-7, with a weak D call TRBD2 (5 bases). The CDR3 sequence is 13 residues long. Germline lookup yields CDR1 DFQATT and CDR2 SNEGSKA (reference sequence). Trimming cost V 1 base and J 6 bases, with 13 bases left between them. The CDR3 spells CSARGVGKGEQYF. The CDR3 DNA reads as TGCAGTGCTAGAGGTGTCGGGAAAGGCGAGCAGTACTTC.

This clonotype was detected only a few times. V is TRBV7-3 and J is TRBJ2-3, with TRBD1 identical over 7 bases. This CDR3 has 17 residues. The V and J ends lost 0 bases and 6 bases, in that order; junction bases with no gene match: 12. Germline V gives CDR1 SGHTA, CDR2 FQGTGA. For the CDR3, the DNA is TGTGCCAGCAGCTTAACTAAACGACAGGGCGGTAGGGATACGCAGTATTTT. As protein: CASSLTKRQGGRDTQYF.

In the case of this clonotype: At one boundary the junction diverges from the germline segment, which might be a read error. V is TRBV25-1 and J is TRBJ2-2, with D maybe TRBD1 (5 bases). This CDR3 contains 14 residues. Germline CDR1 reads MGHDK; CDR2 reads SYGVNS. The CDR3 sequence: CATSDGANTGELFF. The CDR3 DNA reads TGTGCCACCAGTGATGGGGCCAACACCGGGGAGCTGTTTTTT.